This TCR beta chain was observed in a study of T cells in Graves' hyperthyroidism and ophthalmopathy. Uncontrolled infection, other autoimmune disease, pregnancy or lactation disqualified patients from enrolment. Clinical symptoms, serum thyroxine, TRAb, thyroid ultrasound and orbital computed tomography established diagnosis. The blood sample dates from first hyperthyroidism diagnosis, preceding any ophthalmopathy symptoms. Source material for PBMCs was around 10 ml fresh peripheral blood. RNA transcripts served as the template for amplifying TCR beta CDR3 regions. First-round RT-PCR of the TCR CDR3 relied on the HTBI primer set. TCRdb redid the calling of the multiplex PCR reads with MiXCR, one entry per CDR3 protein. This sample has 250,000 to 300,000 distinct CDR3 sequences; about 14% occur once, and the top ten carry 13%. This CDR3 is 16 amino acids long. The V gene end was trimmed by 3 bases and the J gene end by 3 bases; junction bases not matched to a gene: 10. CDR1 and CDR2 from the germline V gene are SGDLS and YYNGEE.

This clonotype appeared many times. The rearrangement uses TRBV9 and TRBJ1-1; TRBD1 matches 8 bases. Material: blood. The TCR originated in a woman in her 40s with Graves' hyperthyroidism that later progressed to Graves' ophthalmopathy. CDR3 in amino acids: CASSAKDRDLDTEAFF. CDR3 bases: TGTGCCAGCAGCGCCAAGGACAGGGATTTGGACACTGAAGCTTTCTTT.